This paragraph covers one T cell receptor beta chain sequence. Method: immunoSEQ multiplex PCR; TCRdb's copy keeps in-frame clones and lacks some. The data hold about 430,000 clones, with about 87% observed a single time. These data originate in a study of blood T cell repertoires in COVID-19. V lost 4 bases and J 12 bases, leaving 10 bases between the germline ends. CDR3 length: 12 residues. Germline-derived CDR1 and CDR2 are PRHDT and FYEKMQ (reference sequence). The sequence was collected from a young man with COVID-19, enrolled during active disease. The chain links TRBV13 to TRBJ1-6, with D unresolved. The material sequenced was peripheral blood. The CDR3 sequence is CASSSTPQPLHF. Here the CDR3 DNA reads TGTGCCAGCAGCTCAACCCCACAACCCCTCCACTTT.